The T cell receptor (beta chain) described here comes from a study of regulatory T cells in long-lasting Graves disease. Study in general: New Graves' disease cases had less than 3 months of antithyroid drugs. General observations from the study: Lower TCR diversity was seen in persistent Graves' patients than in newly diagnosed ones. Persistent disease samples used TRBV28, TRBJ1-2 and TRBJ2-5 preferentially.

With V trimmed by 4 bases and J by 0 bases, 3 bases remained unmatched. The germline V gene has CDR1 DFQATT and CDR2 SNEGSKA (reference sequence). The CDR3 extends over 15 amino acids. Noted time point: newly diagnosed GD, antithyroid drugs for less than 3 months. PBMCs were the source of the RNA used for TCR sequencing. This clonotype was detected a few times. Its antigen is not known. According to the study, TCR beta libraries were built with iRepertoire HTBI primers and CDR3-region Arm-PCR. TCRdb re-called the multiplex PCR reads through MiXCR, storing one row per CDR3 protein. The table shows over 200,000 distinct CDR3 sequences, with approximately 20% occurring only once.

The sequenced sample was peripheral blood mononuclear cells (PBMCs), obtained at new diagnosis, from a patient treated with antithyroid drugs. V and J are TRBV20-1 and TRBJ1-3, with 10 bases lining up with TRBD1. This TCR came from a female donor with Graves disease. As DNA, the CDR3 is TGCAGTGCTATCCGGGACAGGGGCTCTGGAAACACCATATATTTT. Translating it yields CSAIRDRGSGNTIYF.